This T cell receptor beta chain was recorded in a study of CD8+CD57+ T cells in acquired aplastic anemia. On the study more broadly: CD4+ and CD8+ cells, once sorted, gave DNA averaging roughly 3 ug. General study points: Patients had under 30 CD8+ CDR3 sequences in common with controls (the shared set).

All patients picked for sequencing had shown, by flow cytometry, an expansion of CD8+CD57+ cells. Genomic DNA, serving as template, underwent TCR beta VDJ and CDR3 profiling. Via MiXCR, TCRdb re-called the reads, giving one row per CDR3 protein. The data hold 150,000 or so distinct CDR3 sequences, with about 50% observed a single time. This CDR3 contains 14 residues. Trimming left V 4 bases short and J 3 bases short, with 13 bases between. Per the germline V gene, CDR1 is SEHNR and CDR2 is FQNEAQ (reference sequence). Comment on this clonotype: Antigen specificity is unknown.

The sample consisted of sorted CD4+, CD8+, or CD8+CD57+ T cells (not recorded which) from PBMCs. J is TRBJ2-7 and V is TRBV7-9; tentatively, D is TRBD2 (6 bases). This sequence was found in a human donor with aplastic anemia. The CDR3 here is CASSSVAADYEQYF. CDR3 coding DNA: TGTGCCAGCAGCTCCGTAGCGGCAGACTACGAGCAGTACTTC.